The sequence of this T cell receptor beta chain was determined in a study of T cell responses to AZD1222 COVID-19 vaccine. The assay was immunoSEQ multiplex PCR, and TCRdb's table has in-frame clones only and misses some. The sample has some 130,000 clones; roughly 89% are singletons. The material was peripheral blood, obtained 28 days after the second AZD1222 dose. The TCR sequence derives from an adult who received the AZD1222 COVID-19 vaccine.

In DNA form, the CDR3 reads TGCGCCAGCAGCCCAGACCTAGCGGGAGTAGCGGAGCTGTTTTTT. Encoded protein: CASSPDLAGVAELFF. This sequence joins TRBV4-3 and TRBJ2-2; TRBD2 agrees at 10 bases. V shed 4 bases, J shed 10 bases, and the junction held 9 bases outside the gene matches. In germline, CDR1 is LGHNA, CDR2 YSLEER. The CDR3 consists of 15 residues.